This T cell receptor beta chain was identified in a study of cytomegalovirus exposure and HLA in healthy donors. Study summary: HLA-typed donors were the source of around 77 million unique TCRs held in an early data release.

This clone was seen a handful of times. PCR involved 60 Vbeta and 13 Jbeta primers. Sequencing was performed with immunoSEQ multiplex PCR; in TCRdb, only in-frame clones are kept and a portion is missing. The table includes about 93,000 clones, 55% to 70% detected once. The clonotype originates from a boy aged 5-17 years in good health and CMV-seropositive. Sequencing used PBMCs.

CDR3 coding DNA: TGTGCCAGCCCGGGACTAGCGGGGTCTAGCACAGATACGCAGTATTTT. Translating gives CASPGLAGSSTDTQYF. The chain has TRBV2 and TRBJ2-3, with 13 positions matching TRBD2. Unmatched junction bases numbered 5, after V lost 8 bases and J lost 0 bases. This CDR3 spans 16 amino acids. Germline CDR1 SNHLY, CDR2 FYNNEI.